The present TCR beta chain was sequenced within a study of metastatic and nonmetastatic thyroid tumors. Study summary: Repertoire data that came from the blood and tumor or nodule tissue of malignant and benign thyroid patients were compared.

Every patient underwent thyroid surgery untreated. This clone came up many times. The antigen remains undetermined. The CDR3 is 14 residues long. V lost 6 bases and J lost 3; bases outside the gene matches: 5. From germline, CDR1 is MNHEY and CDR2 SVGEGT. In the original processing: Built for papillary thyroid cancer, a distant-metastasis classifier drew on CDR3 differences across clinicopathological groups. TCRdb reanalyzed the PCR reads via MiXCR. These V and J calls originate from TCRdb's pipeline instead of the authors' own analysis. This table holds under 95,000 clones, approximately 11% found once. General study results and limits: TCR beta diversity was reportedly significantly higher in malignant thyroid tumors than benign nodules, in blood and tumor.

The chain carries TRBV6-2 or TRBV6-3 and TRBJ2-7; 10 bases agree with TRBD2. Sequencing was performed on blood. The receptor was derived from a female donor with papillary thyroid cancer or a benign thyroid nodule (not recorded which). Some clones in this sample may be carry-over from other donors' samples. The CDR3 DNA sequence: TGTGCCAGCAGACAAGCGGGAGGGTACTACGAGCAGTACTTC. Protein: CASRQAGGYYEQYF.